This entry is about one T cell receptor (beta chain). Its antigen is currently unknown. V shed 3 bases and J shed 5 bases, with 14 bases lying between them. The CDR3 runs 15 residues. Germline-derived CDR1 and CDR2 are MDHEN and SYDVKM. Every isolated RNA sample was fully reverse transcribed, so sequencing captured expressed TCRB transcripts. Assay: immunoSEQ multiplex PCR; the TCRdb copy retains only in-frame clones and omits some. The data contain 400,000 to 600,000 clones, approximately 28% of them singletons. This entry belongs to a study of beta chain features in type 1 diabetes. The study's findings and limits: Because the template was cDNA, high-expressing cells might be over-represented. It was among patients, rather than healthy donors, that naive, central memory and Treg TCRB repertoires appeared more similar. Type 1 diabetes patients had TCRB CDR3s that were shorter (moderately but significantly so) in all four CD4+ subsets.

The receptor was derived from a man younger than 30 in good health. This chain joins TRBV28 and TRBJ2-1, with D maybe TRBD2 (6 bases). Material for sequencing was naive CD4+ T cells from blood. CDR3: CASSLFLATNNEQFF. The CDR3 DNA sequence: TGTGCCAGCAGTTTGTTCCTAGCGACCAACAATGAGCAGTTCTTC.